Shown below are 3 T cell receptor beta chains from a single sample sequenced in a study of T cell repertoires in cytomegalovirus infection. TCRdb processed the reads anew with MiXCR; each CDR3 protein has one entry. The table has hundreds of thousands of distinct CDR3 sequences, more than 9% seen once; the top ten hold about 4.5%. The sample taken for sequencing was PBMCs. The source is a human donor in good health (CMV status not recorded). Some clones in this sample may be carry-over from other donors' samples.

This clonotype was counted ten times or more. The chain has TRBV6-6 and TRBJ2-7; TRBD1 or TRBD2 may be the D gene (7 bases each). V shed 2 bases and J shed 4 bases, with 15 bases lying between them. The germline gives CDR1 MNHNY, CDR2 SVGAGI (reference sequence). This CDR3 contains 15 residues. CDR3 DNA sequence: TGTGCCAGCAGTTACGAGTCCAGGGGGGGTTACGAGCAGTACTTC. It codes for CASSYESRGGYEQYF.

V usage is TRBV15 and J usage is TRBJ2-3; D unclear. The CDR3 length is 13 residues. Germline-derived CDR1 and CDR2 are LNHNV and YYDKDF (reference sequence). Trimming took 8 bases from V and 0 from J, leaving 9 bases between them. As DNA, the CDR3 is TGTGCCACCCAAAGGCCTAGCACAGATACGCAGTATTTT. Its translation is CATQRPSTDTQYF.

This clonotype was recorded many times. The chain couples TRBV10-3 to TRBJ2-3; D is perhaps TRBD1 (5 bases). The CDR3 runs 15 residues. CDR1 ENHRY and CDR2 SYGVKD come from the germline V gene. V gave up 0 bases and J gave up 0 bases, with 7 bases separating them. The CDR3 DNA reads as TGTGCCATCAGTGAGTCGGGGCTAAGCACAGATACGCAGTATTTT. Its translation: CAISESGLSTDTQYF.